Included here is one T cell receptor (beta chain) sequence, with context. Its matching antigen is unknown. Every TCR beta cDNA library bore unique molecular identifiers. From around 1 to 9.1 million T cells, hundreds of thousands of cDNA molecules were obtained. Using its own MiXCR run on the PCR reads, TCRdb lists one record per CDR3 protein. The sample has 150,000 to 200,000 distinct CDR3 sequences; 25% to 35% are singletons. The CDR3 extends over 13 amino acids. V dropped 3 bases and J dropped 7; count of bases not matched to a gene: 5. Germline V gives CDR1 SGHRS, CDR2 YFSETQ. This sample is drawn from a study of post-analysis software for immune sequencing data. Overall study: The study covered relapsing-remitting, secondary progressive and progressive-relapsing courses of multiple sclerosis. Study-level results: Same-batch preparations were strongly co-clustered by F measure. Relative to controls, patients with multiple sclerosis showed significantly lower normalized Chao1 diversity. Controls showed lower frequencies than patients for a handful of TRBV segments, and TRBV5-6, TRBV5-1 and TRBV20-1 were among these.

The sequence came from a girl between 5 and 17 years old with multiple sclerosis. Sample: blood. J is TRBJ2-7 and V is TRBV5-1; 9 positions match TRBD1. The chain's CDR3 is CASSSPTGGEQYF. In DNA, the CDR3 is TGCGCCAGCAGCTCACCGACAGGGGGTGAGCAGTACTTC.